Listed below are T cell receptor beta chains from one sample, sequenced in a study of OX40 agonist ivuxolimab in advanced cancers. Some clones are missing from TCRdb's copy, which holds only in-frame ones; the method was immunoSEQ multiplex PCR. This table holds over 95,000 clones, more than 85% found once. The material sequenced was CD4+ or CD8+ T cells sorted from blood, taken in a trial of the OX40 agonist ivuxolimab. These receptors were obtained from an adult with an advanced solid tumor such as melanoma, head and neck, liver or kidney cancer. Both conserved end residues are part of each CDR3. D genes are given only for firm matches. Part of the rows lack a size; the others show once, few, many or a class for expanded clones.

V	D	size	J	CDR3	DNA
TRBV7-2	TRBD2	once	TRBJ2-7	CASTLNAGVIYEQYF	TGTGCCAGCACCCTTAACGCGGGGGTGATCTACGAGCAGTACTTC
TRBV7-2	.	.	TRBJ1-1	CASSLTVGGYYTEAFF	TGTGCCAGCAGCTTAACGGTGGGGGGTTATTACACTGAAGCTTTCTTT
TRBV6-1	.	.	TRBJ2-3	CASSRDPATDTQYF	TGTGCCAGCAGTAGAGACCCGGCCACAGATACGCAGTATTTT
TRBV9	.	.	TRBJ1-3	CASSVGLAGTVAGNTIYF	TGTGCCAGCAGCGTAGGGCTTGCAGGAACTGTGGCTGGAAACACCATATATTTT
TRBV19	TRBD2	.	TRBJ2-7	CASSNSGTYEQYF	TGTGCCAGTAGTAACAGCGGGACCTACGAGCAGTACTTC
TRBV9	.	.	TRBJ2-2	CASSVGSSTGELFF	TGTGCCAGCAGCGTAGGTAGTTCCACCGGGGAGCTGTTTTTT
TRBV7-2	TRBD1	.	TRBJ2-6	CASSSGQGASGANVLTF	TGTGCCAGCAGCAGCGGACAGGGGGCCTCTGGGGCCAACGTCCTGACTTTC
TRBV11-2	.	.	TRBJ2-7	CASSLVGDRDPQYF	TGTGCCAGCAGCTTAGTAGGGGACCGGGACCCCCAGTACTTC
TRBV7-2	TRBD1	.	TRBJ1-3	CASSTQGAGNTIYF	TGTGCCAGCAGCACCCAGGGGGCAGGAAACACCATATATTTT
TRBV27	TRBD2	once	TRBJ2-7	CASRRSGSYEQYF	TGTGCCAGCAGACGTAGCGGGAGCTACGAGCAGTACTTC
TRBV27	.	.	TRBJ1-6	CASSLGIGRSPLHF	TGTGCCAGCAGTTTGGGTATTGGGAGATCACCCCTCCACTTT
TRBV27	TRBD2	.	TRBJ2-7	CASTARDPGLAGGGDSYEQYF	TGTGCCAGTACGGCTAGGGACCCGGGACTAGCGGGAGGCGGGGACTCCTACGAGCAGTACTTC
TRBV2	TRBD1	.	TRBJ1-4	CASSGTDRALNEKLFF	TGTGCCAGCAGCGGAACCGACAGGGCCCTCAATGAAAAACTGTTTTTT
TRBV4-1	TRBD1	.	TRBJ1-2	CASSQDASQGRNGYTF	TGCGCCAGCAGCCAAGATGCCTCACAGGGGAGGAATGGCTACACCTTC
TRBV7-2	.	.	TRBJ2-6	CASSLHGSGANVLTF	TGTGCCAGCAGCTTACACGGCTCTGGGGCCAACGTCCTGACTTTC
TRBV7-6	.	once	TRBJ2-3	CASSLGASVNTDTQYF	TGTGCCAGCAGCTTAGGGGCTAGCGTAAACACAGATACGCAGTATTTT
TRBV5-1	.	.	TRBJ2-2	CASSPSEGHTGELFF	TGCGCCAGCAGCCCTTCTGAGGGTCACACCGGGGAGCTGTTTTTT
TRBV18	.	.	TRBJ2-7	CNPASHDSLSYEQYF	TGTAACCCCGCGAGCCATGACTCCCTTTCCTACGAGCAGTACTTC
TRBV27	.	many	TRBJ2-2	CASSSFSDTGELFF	TGTGCCAGCAGTTCCTTTTCGGACACCGGGGAGCTGTTTTTT